The source of this T cell receptor (beta chain) is a study of blood T cell repertoires in COVID-19. V dropped 4 bases and J dropped 7; count of bases not matched to a gene: 2. The CDR3 runs 14 residues. Germline CDR1 MNHEY, CDR2 SVGAGI. Using immunoSEQ multiplex PCR, the repertoire was profiled, and TCRdb retains in-frame clones only, with some absent. The repertoire includes approximately 200,000 clones, roughly 80% of them detected once, and approximately 1.4% sits in the top ten. The V gene is TRBV6-5, the J gene TRBJ1-6; 9 bases are shared with TRBD1. This TCR came from a middle-aged woman with acute COVID-19. Sequencing input: PBMCs or T cells enriched from blood (not recorded which). CDR3 in amino acids: CASSWGQGNSPLHF. CDR3 nucleotide sequence: TGTGCCAGCAGTTGGGGACAGGGCAATTCACCCCTCCACTTT.